Below, one T cell receptor (beta chain) is given with its context. No antigen is known for it. PCR used 60 Vbeta primers and 13 Jbeta primers. Produced via immunoSEQ multiplex PCR; TCRdb's table is partial and in-frame only. Its listing shows 200,000 to 250,000 clones. CDR1 is LNHNV, CDR2 YYDKDF, per germline (reference sequence). V dropped 5 bases and J dropped 1; count of bases not matched to a gene: 4. The CDR3 covers 15 residues. This specimen belongs to a study of cytomegalovirus exposure and HLA in healthy donors. Points from the study as a whole: A likely sequencing artifact accounted for one observed cluster of highly shared sequence variants. Accurate predictions that matched the HLA-A and HLA-B alleles of most subjects were reportedly made from TCR beta sequences. A later analysis reported that several of the most significant clusters appeared to be linked to common viral pathogens, among them Epstein-Barr virus. There were some V segments, including TRBV6-2 and TRBV6-3, excluded as indistinguishable.

V usage is TRBV15 and J usage is TRBJ2-5; 10 bases are shared with TRBD2. The sample was PBMCs. The sequence was collected from a woman aged 30 to 39 in good health and CMV-seropositive. The CDR3 loop is CATSLSGGVQETQYF. Here the CDR3 DNA reads TGTGCCACCAGCCTCAGCGGGGGGGTCCAAGAGACCCAGTACTTC.